These 9 T cell receptor beta chains were sequenced from one sample in a study of OX40 agonist ivuxolimab in advanced cancers. The method was immunoSEQ multiplex PCR; TCRdb's version includes in-frame clones alone and lacks a portion of them. The sample includes about 25,000 clones, roughly three quarters of them seen just once. This specimen was CD4+ or CD8+ T cells sorted from blood, taken in a trial of the OX40 agonist ivuxolimab. These receptors were obtained from an adult with an advanced solid tumor such as melanoma, head and neck, liver or kidney cancer.

Only a few counts were recorded for this clone. V gene TRBV11-2 combines with J gene TRBJ1-1; no firm D call. CDR3 length: 12 amino acids. CDR1 is SGHAT, CDR2 FQNNGV, per germline. Trimming removed 6 bases from V and 8 bases from J, with 13 bases in between. CDR3: CASRGPGGEAFF. The DNA of the CDR3 is TGTGCCAGCAGAGGACCCGGCGGGGAAGCTTTCTTT.

V usage is TRBV7-9 and J usage is TRBJ2-5, with D perhaps TRBD1 (6 bases). This CDR3 has 13 residues. CDR1 and CDR2 from the germline V gene are SEHNR and FQNEAQ (reference sequence). The V end lost 1 base, the J end lost 5 bases, and 8 bases lay between the germline ends. CDR3 in DNA: TGTGCCAGCAGCTTAGGGGGGCCGGAGACCCAGTACTTC. Translated, it gives CASSLGGPETQYF. Filled out from reference TRBV7-9 and TRBJ2-5, the complete variable domain reads DTGVSQNPRHKITKRGQNVTFRCDPISEHNRLYWYRQTLGQGPEFLTYFQNEAQLEKSRLLSDRFSAERPKGSFSTLEIQRTEQGDSAMYLCASSLGGPETQYFGPGTRLLVL.

The sample holds one count of this clone. This chain links TRBV7-6 with TRBJ2-1; D unresolved. Germline CDR1 SGHVS, CDR2 FNYEAQ. Trimming stripped 2 bases from V and 9 bases from J, with 20 bases between. The CDR3 totals 16 residues. The CDR3 is CASSLSAGGNEVEQFF. The CDR3 DNA reads TGTGCCAGCAGCTTAAGCGCTGGTGGGAATGAGGTTGAGCAGTTCTTC.

The rearrangement links TRBV30 to TRBJ2-1; D uncertain. The CDR3 is 11 residues long. Between the trimmed V and J ends, which lost 3 bases and 9 bases, there was a span of 9 bases. Germline V gene data show CDR1 as GTSNPN and CDR2 as SVGIG (reference sequence). For the CDR3, the DNA is TGTGCCTGGAGCGACCGGACTGAGCAGTTCTTC. Its translation is CAWSDRTEQFF.

The chain couples TRBV7-2 to TRBJ1-5, with 8 bases that match TRBD1. Germline CDR1 reads SGHTA; CDR2 reads FQGNSA. The CDR3 covers 14 residues. V shed 5 bases and J 6 bases; nucleotides not matched to a gene: 6. The chain's CDR3 is CASSRDRQGQPQHF. The CDR3 nucleotides read TGTGCCAGCAGCCGGGACAGGCAAGGTCAGCCCCAGCATTTT.

Points on this clone: Sequence at one end of the junction differs from germline and may be a read error. The V call is TRBV7-7, the J call TRBJ2-2; D is unresolved. The CDR3 has 15 amino acids. Germline CDR1 is SSHAT and CDR2 is FNYEAQ (reference sequence). In DNA, the CDR3 is TGTGCTAGCAGCTTAGGTGCCCCGAACACCGGGGAGCTGTTTTTT. Translation gives CASSLGAPNTGELFF.

This chain uses TRBV2 with TRBJ1-1; D uncertain. The ends were cut back, 1 base at V and 1 base at J, with 7 bases in the middle. The CDR3 spans 14 residues. Germline assignment: CDR1 SNHLY and CDR2 FYNNEI. CDR3 nucleotide sequence: TGTGCCAGCAGTGAAGGAGAAAGGAACACTGAAGCTTTCTTT. It codes for CASSEGERNTEAFF.

The chain uses TRBV15 and TRBJ2-5, with D perhaps TRBD2 (6 bases). This CDR3 comprises 17 residues. Looked up from germline, CDR1 is LNHNV and CDR2 is YYDKDF (reference sequence). Trimming took off 0 bases at V and 5 bases at J, with 19 bases between the two ends. CDR3 sequence: CATSREATPLEGETQYF. The CDR3 DNA is TGTGCCACCAGCAGAGAGGCGACACCCTTGGAGGGGGAGACCCAGTACTTC.

This chain links TRBV6-1 with TRBJ2-7; D is possibly TRBD1 or TRBD2 (5 bases each). The CDR3 contains 15 residues. Per the germline V gene, CDR1 is MNHNS and CDR2 is SASEGT. V shed 3 bases and J shed 2 bases, with 14 bases lying between them. In DNA form, the CDR3 reads TGTGCCAGCAGTGAGGGTCGTCAGGGACCCTACGAGCAGTACTTC. Protein product: CASSEGRQGPYEQYF.